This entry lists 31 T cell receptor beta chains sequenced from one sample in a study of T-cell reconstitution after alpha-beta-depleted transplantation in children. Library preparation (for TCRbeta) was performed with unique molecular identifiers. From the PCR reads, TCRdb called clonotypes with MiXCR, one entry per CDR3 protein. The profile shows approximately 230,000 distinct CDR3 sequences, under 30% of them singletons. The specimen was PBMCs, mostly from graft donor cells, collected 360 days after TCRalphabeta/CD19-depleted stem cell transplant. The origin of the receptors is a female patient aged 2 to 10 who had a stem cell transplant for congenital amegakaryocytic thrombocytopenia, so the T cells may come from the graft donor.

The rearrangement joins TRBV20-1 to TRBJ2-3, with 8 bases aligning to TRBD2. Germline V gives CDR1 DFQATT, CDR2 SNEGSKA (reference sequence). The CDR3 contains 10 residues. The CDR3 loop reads CTSDGGAGYF. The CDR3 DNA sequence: TGCACCTCAGACGGGGGGGCGGGGTATTTT.

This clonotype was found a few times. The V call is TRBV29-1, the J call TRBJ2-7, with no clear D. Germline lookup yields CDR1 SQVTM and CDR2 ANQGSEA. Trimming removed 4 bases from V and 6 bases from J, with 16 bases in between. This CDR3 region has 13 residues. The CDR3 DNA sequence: TGCAGCGTTGGTAGACAAAGAACCTCCGAGCAGTACTTC. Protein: CSVGRQRTSEQYF.

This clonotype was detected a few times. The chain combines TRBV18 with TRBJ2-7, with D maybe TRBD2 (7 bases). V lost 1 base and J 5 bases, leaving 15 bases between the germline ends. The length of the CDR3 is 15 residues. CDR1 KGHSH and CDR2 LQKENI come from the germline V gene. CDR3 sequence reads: CASSPLEGGVDEQYF. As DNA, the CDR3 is TGTGCCAGCTCACCACTTGAAGGGGGGGTTGACGAGCAGTACTTC.

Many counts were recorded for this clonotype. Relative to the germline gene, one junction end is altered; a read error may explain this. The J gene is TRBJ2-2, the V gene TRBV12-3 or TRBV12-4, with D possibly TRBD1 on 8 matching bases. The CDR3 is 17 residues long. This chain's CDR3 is CASSLPRGRGNIGELFF. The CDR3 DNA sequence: TGTGCCAGCAGTTTACCCAGGGGGCGGGGGAACATCGGGGAGCTGTTTTTT.

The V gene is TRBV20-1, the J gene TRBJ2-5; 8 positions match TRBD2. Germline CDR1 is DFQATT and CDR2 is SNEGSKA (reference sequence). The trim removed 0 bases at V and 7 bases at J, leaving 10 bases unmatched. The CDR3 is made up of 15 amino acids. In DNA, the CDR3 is TGCAGTGCTAGAGATTACGGAGCGGGGGCGGTGACCCAGTACTTC. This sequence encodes CSARDYGAGAVTQYF.

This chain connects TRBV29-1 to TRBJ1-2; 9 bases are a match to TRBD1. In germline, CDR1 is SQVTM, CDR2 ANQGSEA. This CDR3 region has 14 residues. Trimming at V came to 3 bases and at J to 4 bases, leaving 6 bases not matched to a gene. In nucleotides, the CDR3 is TGCAGCGTTGATGAAACAGGGGGCATCTATGGCTACACCTTC. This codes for CSVDETGGIYGYTF.

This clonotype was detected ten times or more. The CDR3 region has the DNA TGCAGTGCCAGGAGGACAGGGGGCTATGAGACCCAGTACTTC. Amino acids: CSARRTGGYETQYF. The rearrangement joins TRBV20-1 to TRBJ2-5, with TRBD1 identical over 11 bases. CDR1 and CDR2 (germline): DFQATT, SNEGSKA (reference sequence). The V and J ends lost 6 bases and 5 bases, in that order; junction bases with no gene match: 8. This CDR3 is built from 14 residues.

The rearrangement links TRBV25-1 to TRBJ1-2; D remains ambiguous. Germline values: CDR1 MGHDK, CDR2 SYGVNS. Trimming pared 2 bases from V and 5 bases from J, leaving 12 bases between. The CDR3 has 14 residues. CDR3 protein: CASSEDTGFYGYTF. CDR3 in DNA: TGTGCCAGCAGTGAAGACACGGGATTTTATGGCTACACCTTC.

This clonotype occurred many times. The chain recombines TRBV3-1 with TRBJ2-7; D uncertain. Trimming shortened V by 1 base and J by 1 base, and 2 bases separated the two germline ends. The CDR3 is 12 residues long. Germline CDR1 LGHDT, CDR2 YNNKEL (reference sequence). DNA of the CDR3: TGTGCCAGCAGCCAAGCTTCCTACGAGCAGTACTTC. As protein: CASSQASYEQYF.

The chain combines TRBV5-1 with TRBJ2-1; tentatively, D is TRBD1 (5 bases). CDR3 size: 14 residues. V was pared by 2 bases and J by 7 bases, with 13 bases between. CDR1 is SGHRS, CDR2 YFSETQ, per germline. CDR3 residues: CASSLLSGPNEQFF. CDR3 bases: TGCGCCAGCAGCTTACTCTCAGGGCCTAATGAGCAGTTCTTC. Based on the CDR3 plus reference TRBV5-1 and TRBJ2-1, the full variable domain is KAGVTQTPRYLIKTRGQQVTLSCSPISGHRSVSWYQQTPGQGLQFLFEYFSETQRNKGNFPGRFSGRQFSNSRSEMNVSTLELGDSALYLCASSLLSGPNEQFFGPGTRLTVL.

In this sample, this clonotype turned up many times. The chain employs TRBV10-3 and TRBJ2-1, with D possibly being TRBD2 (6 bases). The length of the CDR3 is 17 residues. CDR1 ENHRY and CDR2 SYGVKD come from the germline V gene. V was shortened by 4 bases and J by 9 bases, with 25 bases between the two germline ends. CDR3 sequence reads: CAISGSVVGSGLFEQFF. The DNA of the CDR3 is TGTGCCATCAGTGGATCCGTAGTGGGTAGCGGCCTTTTTGAGCAGTTCTTC.

The CDR3 spells CASSFTARYSEQYF. In DNA form, the CDR3 reads TGTGCCAGCAGTTTCACAGCTCGGTATAGCGAGCAGTACTTC. The rearrangement joins TRBV28 to TRBJ2-7; D remains ambiguous. Germline V gene sequence: CDR1 MDHEN, CDR2 SYDVKM. Deletions cut 3 bases from V and 6 bases from J, with 15 bases between. This CDR3 contains 14 residues.

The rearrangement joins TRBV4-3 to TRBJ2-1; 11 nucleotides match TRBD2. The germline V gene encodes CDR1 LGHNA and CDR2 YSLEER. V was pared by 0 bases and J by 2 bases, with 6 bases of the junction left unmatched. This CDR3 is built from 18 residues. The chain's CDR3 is CASSQEAVAGGAYNEQFF. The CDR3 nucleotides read TGCGCCAGCAGCCAAGAGGCGGTAGCGGGAGGGGCCTACAATGAGCAGTTCTTC.

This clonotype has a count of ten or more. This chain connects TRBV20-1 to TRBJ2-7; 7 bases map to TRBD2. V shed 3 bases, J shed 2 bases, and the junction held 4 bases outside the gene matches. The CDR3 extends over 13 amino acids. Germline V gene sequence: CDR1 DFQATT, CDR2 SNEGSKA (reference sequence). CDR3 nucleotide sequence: TGCAGTGCTAGGGCTAGCGGAACCTACGAGCAGTACTTC. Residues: CSARASGTYEQYF.

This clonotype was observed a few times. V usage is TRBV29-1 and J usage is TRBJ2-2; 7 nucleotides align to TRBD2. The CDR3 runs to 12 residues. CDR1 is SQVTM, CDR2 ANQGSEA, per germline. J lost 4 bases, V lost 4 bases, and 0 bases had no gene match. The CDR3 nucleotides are TGCAGCGTTGGACTAGCCACCGGGGAGCTGTTTTTT. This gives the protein CSVGLATGELFF.

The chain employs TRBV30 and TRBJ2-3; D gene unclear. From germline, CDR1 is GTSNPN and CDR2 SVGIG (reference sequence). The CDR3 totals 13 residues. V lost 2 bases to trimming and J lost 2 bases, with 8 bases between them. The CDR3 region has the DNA TGTGCCTGGAGTCTCCTATACACAGATACGCAGTATTTT. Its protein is CAWSLLYTDTQYF.

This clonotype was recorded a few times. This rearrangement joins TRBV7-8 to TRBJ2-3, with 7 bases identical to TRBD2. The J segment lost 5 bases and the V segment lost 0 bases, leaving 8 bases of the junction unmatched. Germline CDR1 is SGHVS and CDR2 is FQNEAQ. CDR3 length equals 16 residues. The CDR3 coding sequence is TGTGCCAGCAGCTTAGCCACCCTGGCGGGGGTAGATACGCAGTATTTT. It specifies CASSLATLAGVDTQYF.

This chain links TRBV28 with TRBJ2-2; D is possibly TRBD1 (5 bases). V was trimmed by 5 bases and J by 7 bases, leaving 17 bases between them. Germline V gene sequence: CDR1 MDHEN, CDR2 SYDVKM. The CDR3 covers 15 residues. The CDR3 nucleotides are TGTGCCAGCAGTGTGGCTCAGGGTAACGGCGGGGAGCTGTTTTTT. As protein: CASSVAQGNGGELFF.

In nucleotides, the CDR3 is TGTGCCAGCAGCCCACGGACAGGGACACCCCTCCACTTT. It specifies CASSPRTGTPLHF. The V gene is TRBV3-1, the J gene TRBJ1-6; 8 bases map to TRBD1. The V gene end was trimmed by 4 bases and the J gene end by 11 bases; junction bases not matched to a gene: 4. Germline CDR1 is LGHDT and CDR2 is YNNKEL (reference sequence). This CDR3 spans 13 amino acids.

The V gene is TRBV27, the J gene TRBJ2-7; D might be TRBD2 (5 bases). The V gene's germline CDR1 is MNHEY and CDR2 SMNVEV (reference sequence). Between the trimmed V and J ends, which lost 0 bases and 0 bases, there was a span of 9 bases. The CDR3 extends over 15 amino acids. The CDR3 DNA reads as TGTGCCAGCAGTTTATCGATAAGCGGCTCCTACGAGCAGTACTTC. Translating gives CASSLSISGSYEQYF.

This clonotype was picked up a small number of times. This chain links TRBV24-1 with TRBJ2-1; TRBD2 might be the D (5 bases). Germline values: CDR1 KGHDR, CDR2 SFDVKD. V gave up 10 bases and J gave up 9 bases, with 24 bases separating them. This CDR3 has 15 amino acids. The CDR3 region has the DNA TGTGCCACTGAACTTGGTAGGGCGGGCTTGGGTGAGCAGTTCTTC. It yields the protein CATELGRAGLGEQFF.

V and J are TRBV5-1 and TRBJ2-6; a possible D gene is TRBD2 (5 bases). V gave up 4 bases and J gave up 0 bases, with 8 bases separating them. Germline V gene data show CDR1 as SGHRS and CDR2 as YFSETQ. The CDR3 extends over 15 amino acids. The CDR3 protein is CASSPGGSGANVLTF. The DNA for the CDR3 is TGCGCCAGCAGCCCCGGAGGCTCTGGGGCCAACGTCCTGACTTTC.

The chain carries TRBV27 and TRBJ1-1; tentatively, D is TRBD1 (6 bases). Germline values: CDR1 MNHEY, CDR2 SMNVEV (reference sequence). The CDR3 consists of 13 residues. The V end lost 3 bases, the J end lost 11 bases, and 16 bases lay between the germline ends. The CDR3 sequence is CASSFPGGRDAFF. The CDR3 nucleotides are TGTGCCAGCAGTTTCCCCGGGGGCAGGGATGCTTTCTTT.

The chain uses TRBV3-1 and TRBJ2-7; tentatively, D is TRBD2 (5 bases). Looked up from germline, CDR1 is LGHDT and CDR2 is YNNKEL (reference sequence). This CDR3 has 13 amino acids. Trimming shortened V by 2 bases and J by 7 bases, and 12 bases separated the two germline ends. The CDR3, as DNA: TGTGCCAGCAGCCAAATGGGGAGAAGAGAGCAGTACTTC. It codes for CASSQMGRREQYF.

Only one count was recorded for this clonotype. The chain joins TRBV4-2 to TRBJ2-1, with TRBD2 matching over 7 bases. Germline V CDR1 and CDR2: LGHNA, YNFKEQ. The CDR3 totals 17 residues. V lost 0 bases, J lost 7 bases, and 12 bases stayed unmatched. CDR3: CASSQEMGTSVLNEQFF. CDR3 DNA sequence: TGTGCCAGCAGCCAAGAAATGGGAACTAGCGTGTTGAATGAGCAGTTCTTC.

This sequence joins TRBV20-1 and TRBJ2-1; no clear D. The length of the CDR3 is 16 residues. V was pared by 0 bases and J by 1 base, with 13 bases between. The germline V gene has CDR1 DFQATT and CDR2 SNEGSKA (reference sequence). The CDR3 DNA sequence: TGCAGTGCTAGAGATTTTTGTGCGGCATCCTACAATGAGCAGTTCTTC. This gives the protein CSARDFCAASYNEQFF.

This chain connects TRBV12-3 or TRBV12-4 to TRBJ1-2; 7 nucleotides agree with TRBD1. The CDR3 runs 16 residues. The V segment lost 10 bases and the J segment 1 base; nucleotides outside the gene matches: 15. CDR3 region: CATLHGTDFFNYGYTF. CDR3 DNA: TGTGCCACGCTTCACGGGACAGACTTCTTTAACTATGGCTACACCTTC.

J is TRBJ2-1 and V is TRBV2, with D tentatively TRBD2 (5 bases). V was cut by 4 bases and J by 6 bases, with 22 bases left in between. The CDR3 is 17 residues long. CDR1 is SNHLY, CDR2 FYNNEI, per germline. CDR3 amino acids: CASSGPPSYPFSNEQFF. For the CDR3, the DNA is TGTGCCAGCAGTGGTCCCCCTAGCTACCCCTTCTCCAATGAGCAGTTCTTC.

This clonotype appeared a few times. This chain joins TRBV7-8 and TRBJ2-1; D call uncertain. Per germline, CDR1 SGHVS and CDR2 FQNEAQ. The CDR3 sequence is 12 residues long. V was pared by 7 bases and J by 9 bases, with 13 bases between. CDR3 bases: TGTGCCAGCACTCGAGGCTTTTCTGAGCAGTTCTTC. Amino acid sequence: CASTRGFSEQFF. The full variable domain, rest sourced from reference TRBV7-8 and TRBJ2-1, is GAGVSQSPRYKVAKRGQDVALRCDPISGHVSLFWYQQALGQGPEFLTYFQNEAQLDKSGLPSDRFFAERPEGSVSTLKIQRTQQEDSAVYLCASTRGFSEQFFGPGTRLTVL.

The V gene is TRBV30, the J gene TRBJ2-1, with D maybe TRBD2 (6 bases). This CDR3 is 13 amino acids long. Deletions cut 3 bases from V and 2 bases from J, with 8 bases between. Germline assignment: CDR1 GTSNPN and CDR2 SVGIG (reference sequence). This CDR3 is CAWRSGPYNEQFF. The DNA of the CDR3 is TGTGCCTGGAGAAGCGGGCCCTACAATGAGCAGTTCTTC.

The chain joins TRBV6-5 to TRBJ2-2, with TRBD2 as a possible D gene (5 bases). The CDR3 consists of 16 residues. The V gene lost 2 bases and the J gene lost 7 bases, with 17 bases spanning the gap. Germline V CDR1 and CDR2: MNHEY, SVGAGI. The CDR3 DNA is TGTGCCAGCAGTTACGAGACTACTATTACGGGCGGGGAGCTGTTTTTT. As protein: CASSYETTITGGELFF.